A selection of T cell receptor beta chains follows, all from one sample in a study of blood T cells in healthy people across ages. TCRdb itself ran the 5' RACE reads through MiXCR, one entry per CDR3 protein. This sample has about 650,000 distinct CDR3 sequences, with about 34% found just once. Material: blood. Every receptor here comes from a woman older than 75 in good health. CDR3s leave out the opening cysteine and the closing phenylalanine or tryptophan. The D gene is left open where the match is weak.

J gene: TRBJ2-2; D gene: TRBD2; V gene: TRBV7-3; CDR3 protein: ASRTTAGGPGGELF
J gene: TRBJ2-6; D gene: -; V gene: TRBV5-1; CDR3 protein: ASSTQGPGANVLT
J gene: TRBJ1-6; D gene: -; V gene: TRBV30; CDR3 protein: AWSRRGNRSPLH
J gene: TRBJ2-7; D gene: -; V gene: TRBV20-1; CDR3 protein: SARDGGRDEYEQY
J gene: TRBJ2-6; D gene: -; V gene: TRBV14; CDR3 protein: ASSQNRVGVLT
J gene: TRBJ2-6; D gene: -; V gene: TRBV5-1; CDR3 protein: ASSPGLSSGANVLT
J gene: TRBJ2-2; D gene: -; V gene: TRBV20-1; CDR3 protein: SARRLGTNTGELF
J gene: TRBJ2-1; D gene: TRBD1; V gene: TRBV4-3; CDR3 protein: ASSQDGRGPGEQF
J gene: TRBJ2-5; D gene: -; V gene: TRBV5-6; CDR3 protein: ASSLSRKETQY
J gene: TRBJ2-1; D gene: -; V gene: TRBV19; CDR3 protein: ASSIAPRGEQF
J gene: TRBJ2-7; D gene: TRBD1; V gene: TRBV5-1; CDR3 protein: ASSSTGGSLEQY
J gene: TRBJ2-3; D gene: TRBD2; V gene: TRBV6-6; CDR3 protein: ASRPSGGDTQY
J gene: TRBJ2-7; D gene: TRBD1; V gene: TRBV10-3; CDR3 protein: AISETGESYEQY
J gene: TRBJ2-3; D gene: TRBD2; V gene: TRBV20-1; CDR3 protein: SAIDRRGGTDTQY
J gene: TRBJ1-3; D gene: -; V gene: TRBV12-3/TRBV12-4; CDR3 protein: ASSPYSGNTIY
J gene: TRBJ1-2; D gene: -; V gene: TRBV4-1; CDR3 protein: ASSPLAEVNYGYT
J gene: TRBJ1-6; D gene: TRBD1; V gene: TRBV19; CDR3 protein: ASSLGQVSSSANNSPLH
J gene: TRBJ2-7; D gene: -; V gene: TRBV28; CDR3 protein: ASTTSRMYEQY
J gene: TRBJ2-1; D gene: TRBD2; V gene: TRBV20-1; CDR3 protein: SATIWGTSLIEQF
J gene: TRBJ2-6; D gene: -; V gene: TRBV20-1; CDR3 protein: SARDWGSGANVLT
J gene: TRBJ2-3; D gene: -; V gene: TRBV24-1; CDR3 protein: ATSDKYSGTASTDTQY
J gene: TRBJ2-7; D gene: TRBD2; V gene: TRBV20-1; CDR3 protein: SSPAGGNYEQY
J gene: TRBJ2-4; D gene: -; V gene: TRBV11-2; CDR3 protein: ASSQGGGTKNIQY
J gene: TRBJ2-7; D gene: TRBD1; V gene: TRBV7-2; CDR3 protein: ASSLAGQPTYEQY
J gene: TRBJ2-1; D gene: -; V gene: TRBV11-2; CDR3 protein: ASSLAPRLEAGYNEQF
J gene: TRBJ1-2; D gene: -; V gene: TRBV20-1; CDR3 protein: SASSGVDGYT